This T cell receptor (beta chain) was sequenced for a study of blood T cell repertoires in COVID-19. The CDR3 is made up of 16 amino acids. Germline trimming cut 3 bases from V and 5 bases from J; bases unmatched to any gene: 5. The germline CDR1 and CDR2 sequences are KGHSH and LQKENI. In the original processing: Amplification from reference gene primers served as the basis for estimated nucleated cell counts. Assay used: immunoSEQ multiplex PCR; TCRdb lists only in-frame clones, some missing. D and trimming come from the DNA, and the V and J calls and clone size come from that table. The sample holds a few hundred thousand clones, roughly 90% seen once. Seattle patients were enrolled during active infection and followed longitudinally.

The sequenced sample was peripheral blood. This clonotype was sampled from a woman in her 30s with COVID-19, enrolled during active disease. The chain recombines TRBV18 with TRBJ2-2, with 11 bases that match TRBD2. CDR3 protein: CASSPGTSGVTGELFF. The CDR3 coding sequence is TGTGCCAGCTCACCCGGGACTAGCGGTGTTACCGGGGAGCTGTTTTTT.